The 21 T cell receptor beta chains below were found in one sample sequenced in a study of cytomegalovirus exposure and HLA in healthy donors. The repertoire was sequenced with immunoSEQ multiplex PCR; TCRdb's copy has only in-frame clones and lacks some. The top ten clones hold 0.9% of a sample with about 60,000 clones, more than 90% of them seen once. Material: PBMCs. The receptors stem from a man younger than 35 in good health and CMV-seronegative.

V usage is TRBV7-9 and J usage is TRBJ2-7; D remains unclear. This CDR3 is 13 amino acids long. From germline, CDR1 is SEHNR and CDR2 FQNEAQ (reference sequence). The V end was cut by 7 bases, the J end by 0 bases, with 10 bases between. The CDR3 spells CASNDMSSYEQYF. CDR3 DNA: TGTGCCAGCAATGACATGAGCTCCTACGAGCAGTACTTC.

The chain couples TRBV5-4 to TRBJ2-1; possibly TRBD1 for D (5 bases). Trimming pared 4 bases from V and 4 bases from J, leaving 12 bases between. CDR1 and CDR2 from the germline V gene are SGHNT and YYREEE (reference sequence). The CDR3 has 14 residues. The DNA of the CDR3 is TGTGCCAGCAGCCAGGACAAAGTTTACAATGAGCAGTTCTTC. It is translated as CASSQDKVYNEQFF.

CDR3 loop: CASSLPLLAGPSYEQYF. DNA for the CDR3: TGTGCCAGCAGTTTACCCCTCCTAGCGGGCCCCTCCTACGAGCAGTACTTC. This sequence joins TRBV28 and TRBJ2-7; 8 nucleotides line up with TRBD2. The trim removed 2 bases at V and 0 bases at J, leaving 9 bases unmatched. This CDR3 region has 17 residues. The germline CDR1 and CDR2 sequences are MDHEN and SYDVKM.

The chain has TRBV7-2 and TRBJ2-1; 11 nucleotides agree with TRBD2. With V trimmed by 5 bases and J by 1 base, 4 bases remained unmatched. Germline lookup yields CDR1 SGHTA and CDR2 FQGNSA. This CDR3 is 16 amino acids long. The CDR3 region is CASSHIAGGSYNEQFF. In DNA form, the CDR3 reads TGTGCCAGCAGCCACATAGCGGGAGGGTCCTACAATGAGCAGTTCTTC.

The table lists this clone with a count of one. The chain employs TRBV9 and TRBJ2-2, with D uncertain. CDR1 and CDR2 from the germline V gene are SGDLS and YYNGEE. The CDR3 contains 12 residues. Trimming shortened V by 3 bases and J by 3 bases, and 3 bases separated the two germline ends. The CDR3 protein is CASSEHTGELFF. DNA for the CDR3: TGTGCCAGCAGCGAGCACACCGGGGAGCTGTTTTTT.

CDR3 coding DNA: TGTGCCAGTAGTGCTTACCGGGGCACTGAAGCTTTCTTT. As protein: CASSAYRGTEAFF. The rearrangement uses TRBV19 and TRBJ1-1; D uncertain. Germline CDR1 is LNHDA and CDR2 is SQIVND (reference sequence). V lost 5 bases, J lost 4 bases, and 11 bases lay in between. The CDR3 covers 13 residues. Full variable domain (rest looked up from reference TRBV19 and TRBJ1-1): DGGITQSPKYLFRKEGQNVTLSCEQNLNHDAMYWYRQDPGQGLRLIYYSQIVNDFQKGDIAEGYSVSREKKESFPLTVTSAQKNPTAFYLCASSAYRGTEAFFGQGTRLTVV.

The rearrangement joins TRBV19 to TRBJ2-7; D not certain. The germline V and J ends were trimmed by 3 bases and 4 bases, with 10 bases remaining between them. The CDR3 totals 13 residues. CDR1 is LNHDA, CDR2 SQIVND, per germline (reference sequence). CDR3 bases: TGTGCCAGTAGTATTCAGATTTGGTACGAGCAGTACTTC. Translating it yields CASSIQIWYEQYF. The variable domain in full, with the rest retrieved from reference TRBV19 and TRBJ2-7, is DGGITQSPKYLFRKEGQNVTLSCEQNLNHDAMYWYRQDPGQGLRLIYYSQIVNDFQKGDIAEGYSVSREKKESFPLTVTSAQKNPTAFYLCASSIQIWYEQYFGPGTRLTVT.

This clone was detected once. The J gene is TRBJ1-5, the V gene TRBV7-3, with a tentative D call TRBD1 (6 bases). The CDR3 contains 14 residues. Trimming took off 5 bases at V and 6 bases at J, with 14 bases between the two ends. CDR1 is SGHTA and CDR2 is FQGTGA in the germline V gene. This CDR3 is CASSPGRGVQPQHF. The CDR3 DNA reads TGTGCCAGCAGCCCCGGGAGGGGGGTTCAGCCCCAGCATTTT.

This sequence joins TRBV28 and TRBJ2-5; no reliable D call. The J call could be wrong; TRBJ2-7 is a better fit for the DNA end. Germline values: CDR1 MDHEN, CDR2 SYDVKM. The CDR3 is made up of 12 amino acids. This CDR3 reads CASSFTFYEQYF. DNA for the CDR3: TGTGCCAGCAGTTTTACCTTCTACGAGCAGTACTTC.

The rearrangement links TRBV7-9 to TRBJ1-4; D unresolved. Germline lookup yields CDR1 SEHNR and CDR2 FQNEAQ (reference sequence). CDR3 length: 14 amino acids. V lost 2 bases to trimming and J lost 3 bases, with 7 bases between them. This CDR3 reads CASSLHRPNEKLFF. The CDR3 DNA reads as TGTGCCAGCAGCTTACACAGACCTAATGAAAAACTGTTTTTT.

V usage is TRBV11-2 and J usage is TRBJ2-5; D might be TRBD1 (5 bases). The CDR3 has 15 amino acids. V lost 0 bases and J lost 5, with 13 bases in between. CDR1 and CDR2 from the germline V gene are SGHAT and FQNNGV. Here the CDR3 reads CASSLDRQGRETQYF. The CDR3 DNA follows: TGTGCCAGCAGCTTAGATCGGCAGGGAAGGGAGACCCAGTACTTC.

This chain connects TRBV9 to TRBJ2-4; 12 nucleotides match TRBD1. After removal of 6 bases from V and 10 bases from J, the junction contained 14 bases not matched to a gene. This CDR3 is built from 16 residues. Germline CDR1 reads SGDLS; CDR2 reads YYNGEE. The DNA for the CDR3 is TGTGCCAGCATCCTTCACCGGGACAGGGGGCGAGGTATTCAGTACTTC. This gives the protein CASILHRDRGRGIQYF. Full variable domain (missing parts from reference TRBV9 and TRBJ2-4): DSGVTQTPKHLITATGQRVTLRCSPRSGDLSVYWYQQSLDQGLQFLIQYYNGEERAKGNILERFSAQQFPDLHSELNLSSLELGDSALYFCASILHRDRGRGIQYFGAGTRLSVL.

The CDR3 DNA reads as TGTGCCAGTACCCTGGACAGATGGACCTACGAGCAGTACTTC. As protein: CASTLDRWTYEQYF. The rearrangement joins TRBV19 to TRBJ2-7; D is possibly TRBD1 (6 bases). Trimming cost V 7 bases and J 2 bases, with 15 bases left between them. The CDR3 has 14 amino acids. Germline CDR1 LNHDA, CDR2 SQIVND (reference sequence).

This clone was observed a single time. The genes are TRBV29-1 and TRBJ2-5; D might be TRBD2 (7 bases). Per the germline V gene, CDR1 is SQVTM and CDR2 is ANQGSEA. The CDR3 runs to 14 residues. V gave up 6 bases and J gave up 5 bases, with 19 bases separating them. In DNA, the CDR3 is TGCAGCGTCCGGAGGGGGGGATTCGTGGAGACCCAGTACTTC. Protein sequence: CSVRRGGFVETQYF.

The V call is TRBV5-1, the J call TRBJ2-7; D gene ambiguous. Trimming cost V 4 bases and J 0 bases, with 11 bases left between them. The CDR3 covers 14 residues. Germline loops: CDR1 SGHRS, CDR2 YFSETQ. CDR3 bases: TGCGCCAGCAGCGACTCGCGGAGCTCCTACGAGCAGTACTTC. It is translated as CASSDSRSSYEQYF.

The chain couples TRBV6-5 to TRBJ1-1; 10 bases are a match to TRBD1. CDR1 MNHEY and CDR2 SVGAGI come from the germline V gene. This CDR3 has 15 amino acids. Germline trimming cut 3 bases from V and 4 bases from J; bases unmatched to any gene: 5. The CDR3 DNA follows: TGTGCCAGCAGTTATTTGGGACAGGGGAGCACTGAAGCTTTCTTT. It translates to CASSYLGQGSTEAFF.

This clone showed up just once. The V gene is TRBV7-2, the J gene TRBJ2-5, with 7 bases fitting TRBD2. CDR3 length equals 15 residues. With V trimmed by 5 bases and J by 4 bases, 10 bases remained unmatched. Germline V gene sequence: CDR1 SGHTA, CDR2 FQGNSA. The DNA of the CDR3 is TGTGCCAGCAGCCCCACCGGGAGGAGGGGAGAGACCCAGTACTTC. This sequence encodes CASSPTGRRGETQYF.

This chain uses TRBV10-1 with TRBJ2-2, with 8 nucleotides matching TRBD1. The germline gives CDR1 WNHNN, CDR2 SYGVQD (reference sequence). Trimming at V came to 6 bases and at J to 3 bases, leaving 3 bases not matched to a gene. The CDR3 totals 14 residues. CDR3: CASRDREDTGELFF. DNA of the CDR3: TGCGCCAGCAGGGACAGGGAGGACACCGGGGAGCTGTTTTTT.

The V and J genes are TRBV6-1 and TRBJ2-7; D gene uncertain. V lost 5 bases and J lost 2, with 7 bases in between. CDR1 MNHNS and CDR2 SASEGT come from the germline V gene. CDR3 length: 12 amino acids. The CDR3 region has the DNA TGTGCCAGCAGTTCCCCTCCCTACGAGCAGTACTTC. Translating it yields CASSSPPYEQYF.

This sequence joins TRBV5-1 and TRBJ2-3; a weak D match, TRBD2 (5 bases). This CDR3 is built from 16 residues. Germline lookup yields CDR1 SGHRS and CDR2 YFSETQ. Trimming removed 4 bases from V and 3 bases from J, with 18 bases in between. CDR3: CASSLGDKVYTDTQYF. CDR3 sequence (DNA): TGCGCCAGCAGCCTGGGAGACAAGGTTTATACAGATACGCAGTATTTT.

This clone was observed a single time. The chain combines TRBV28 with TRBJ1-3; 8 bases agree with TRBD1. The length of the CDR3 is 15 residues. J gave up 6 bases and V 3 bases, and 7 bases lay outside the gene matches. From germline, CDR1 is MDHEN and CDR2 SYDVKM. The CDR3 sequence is CASSFAGGAVNTIYF. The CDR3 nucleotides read TGTGCCAGCAGTTTCGCAGGGGGCGCCGTAAACACCATATATTTT.